This T cell receptor (beta chain) was sequenced in a study of T cell responses to AZD1222 COVID-19 vaccine. As for the study in general: Second-dose timings of about 4 or about 12 weeks were pooled.

Study-level findings and limits: Spike-wide vaccine-associated CD4 TCRs dominated at 160-218 and 743-854. At study baseline, merely roughly 6 AZD1222 recipients were seropositive. Donors in the cohort were predominantly white British and more often female, and clonal diversity was possibly underestimated.

TCRdb's copy holds only in-frame clones and misses some; the assay was immunoSEQ multiplex PCR. The data show 120,000 or so clones, approximately 90% seen once. Trimming removed 3 bases at V and 3 bases at J, with 7 bases between. The CDR3 is made up of 13 amino acids. Germline-derived CDR1 and CDR2 are KGHDR and SFDVKD. Of note for this clone: Its antigen is currently unknown.

This specimen was peripheral blood, taken on day 0 of AZD1222 vaccination. The V call is TRBV24-1, the J call TRBJ2-5; tentative D call: TRBD2 (6 bases). The receptor was derived from an adult in good health. CDR3 nucleotide sequence: TGTGCCACCAGTGATGGACTAAAAGAGACCCAGTACTTC. Amino acid sequence: CATSDGLKETQYF.